Listed below are T cell receptor beta chains from one sample, sequenced in a study of OX40 agonist ivuxolimab in advanced cancers. Measured with immunoSEQ multiplex PCR; TCRdb has only the in-frame clones, and not every one. Of 40,000 to 50,000 clones listed, 70% to 85% are singletons. Sequenced here: CD4+ or CD8+ T cells sorted from blood, sampled in a trial of the OX40 agonist ivuxolimab. These receptor sequences come from an adult with an advanced solid tumor such as melanoma, head and neck, liver or kidney cancer. CDR3s include the opening cysteine and the closing phenylalanine or tryptophan. Fields, in order: J gene, D gene, V gene, CDR3 protein, CDR3 DNA. A D gene is named only where the DNA matches it firmly.

J gene: TRBJ1-2; D gene: TRBD1; V gene: TRBV5-1; CDR3 protein: CASSQTGGGMYGYTF; CDR3 DNA: TGCGCCAGCAGCCAAACAGGGGGAGGGATGTATGGCTACACCTTC
J gene: TRBJ2-7; D gene: TRBD1; V gene: TRBV5-1; CDR3 protein: CASSLAGTDEQYF; CDR3 DNA: TGCGCCAGCAGCTTGGCTGGGACAGACGAGCAGTACTTC
J gene: TRBJ1-2; D gene: NA; V gene: TRBV9; CDR3 protein: CASSVEGSSYGYTF; CDR3 DNA: TGTGCCAGCAGCGTAGAGGGCAGCTCCTATGGCTACACCTTC
J gene: TRBJ1-2; D gene: TRBD1; V gene: TRBV19; CDR3 protein: CASTSTGGGISGYTF; CDR3 DNA: TGTGCCAGTACTTCGACAGGGGGCGGAATCAGTGGCTACACCTTC
J gene: TRBJ1-2; D gene: NA; V gene: TRBV11-2; CDR3 protein: CASSQGVNGYTF; CDR3 DNA: TGTGCCAGCAGCCAAGGGGTTAATGGCTACACCTTC
J gene: TRBJ1-3; D gene: NA; V gene: TRBV5-1; CDR3 protein: CASSLGRSSGNTIYF; CDR3 DNA: TGCGCCAGCAGTCTTGGCAGGAGCTCTGGAAACACCATATATTTT
J gene: TRBJ2-7; D gene: NA; V gene: TRBV6-5; CDR3 protein: CASSPRRPGYEQYF; CDR3 DNA: TGTGCCAGCAGTCCCAGGCGGCCAGGGTACGAGCAGTACTTC
J gene: TRBJ2-3; D gene: NA; V gene: TRBV9; CDR3 protein: CASGPMDRTDTQYF; CDR3 DNA: TGTGCCAGCGGACCCATGGACCGAACAGATACGCAGTATTTT
J gene: TRBJ1-3; D gene: NA; V gene: TRBV11-3; CDR3 protein: CASSPAGEPMTIYF; CDR3 DNA: TGTGCCAGCTCCCCGGCCGGGGAACCGATGACCATATATTTT
J gene: TRBJ1-2; D gene: NA; V gene: TRBV6-6; CDR3 protein: CASRRLTGDYGYTF; CDR3 DNA: TGTGCCAGCCGCAGGCTTACAGGAGACTATGGCTACACCTTC
J gene: TRBJ2-3; D gene: TRBD2; V gene: TRBV15; CDR3 protein: CATSRSRGAGNPDTQYF; CDR3 DNA: TGTGCCACCAGCAGATCCAGAGGAGCGGGGAATCCAGATACGCAGTATTTT
J gene: TRBJ1-1; D gene: TRBD1; V gene: TRBV10-3; CDR3 protein: CAISRGILNTEAFF; CDR3 DNA: TGTGCCATCAGCAGGGGGATTCTGAACACTGAAGCTTTCTTT
J gene: TRBJ1-1; D gene: NA; V gene: TRBV7-8; CDR3 protein: CASSLEETGRAFF; CDR3 DNA: TGTGCCAGCAGCTTAGAGGAGACGGGAAGGGCTTTCTTT
J gene: TRBJ1-3; D gene: TRBD1; V gene: TRBV18; CDR3 protein: CASSPLDRVSVSGNTIYF; CDR3 DNA: TGTGCCAGCTCACCTCTTGACAGGGTGAGCGTCTCTGGAAACACCATATATTTT
J gene: TRBJ2-5; D gene: TRBD1; V gene: TRBV5-1; CDR3 protein: CASSLSGTGRETQYF; CDR3 DNA: TGCGCCAGCAGCCTCTCTGGGACAGGACGGGAGACCCAGTACTTC